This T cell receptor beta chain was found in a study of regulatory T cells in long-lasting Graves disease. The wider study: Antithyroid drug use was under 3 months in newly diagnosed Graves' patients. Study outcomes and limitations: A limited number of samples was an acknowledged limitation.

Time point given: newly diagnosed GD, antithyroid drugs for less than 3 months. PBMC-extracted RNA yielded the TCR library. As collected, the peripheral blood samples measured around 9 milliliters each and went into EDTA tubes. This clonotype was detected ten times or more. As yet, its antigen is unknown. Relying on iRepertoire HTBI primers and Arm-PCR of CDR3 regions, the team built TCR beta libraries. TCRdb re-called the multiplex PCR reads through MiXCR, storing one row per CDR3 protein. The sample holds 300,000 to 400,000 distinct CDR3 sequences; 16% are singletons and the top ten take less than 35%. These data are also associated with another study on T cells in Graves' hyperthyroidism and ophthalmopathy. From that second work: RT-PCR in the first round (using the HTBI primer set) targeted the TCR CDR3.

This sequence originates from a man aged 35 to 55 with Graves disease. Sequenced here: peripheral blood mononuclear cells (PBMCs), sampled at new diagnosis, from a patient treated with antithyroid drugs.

CDR3 protein: CASSLKLVSYEQYF. The CDR3 nucleotides read TGTGCCAGCAGCTTAAAGCTGGTGTCCTACGAGCAGTACTTC. The rearrangement uses TRBV7-3 and TRBJ2-7; no definite D call. V was shortened by 1 base and J by 1 base, with 8 bases between the two germline ends. Looked up from germline, CDR1 is SGHTA and CDR2 is FQGTGA. CDR3 length: 14 amino acids. The whole variable domain, filled in from reference TRBV7-3 and TRBJ2-7, reads GAGVSQTPSNKVTEKGKYVELRCDPISGHTALYWYRQSLGQGPEFLIYFQGTGAADDSGLPNDRFFAVRPEGSVSTLKIQRTERGDSAVYLCASSLKLVSYEQYFGPGTRLTVT.